This T cell receptor beta chain was sequenced in a study of response to subunit inactivated influenza vaccine. Germline CDR1 reads SGHRS; CDR2 reads YFSETQ. This CDR3 comprises 15 residues. V lost 4 bases and J 4 bases, leaving 16 bases between the germline ends. This clonotype showed up just a few times. TCRdb re-analysed the RT-PCR reads in MiXCR, keeping a single row per CDR3 protein. This repertoire shows about 650,000 distinct CDR3 sequences, approximately 14% found once; its top ten account for 11%. The source of this sequence is a man aged 45-65 years who received an inactivated influenza vaccine. V usage is TRBV5-1 and J usage is TRBJ2-3; maybe TRBD2 (5 bases). Source: PBMCs from blood, taken 12 days after vaccination. The CDR3 DNA is TGCGCCAGCAGCCCAAGAGGAGGAGTCCCAGATACGCAGTATTTT. Translating it yields CASSPRGGVPDTQYF.